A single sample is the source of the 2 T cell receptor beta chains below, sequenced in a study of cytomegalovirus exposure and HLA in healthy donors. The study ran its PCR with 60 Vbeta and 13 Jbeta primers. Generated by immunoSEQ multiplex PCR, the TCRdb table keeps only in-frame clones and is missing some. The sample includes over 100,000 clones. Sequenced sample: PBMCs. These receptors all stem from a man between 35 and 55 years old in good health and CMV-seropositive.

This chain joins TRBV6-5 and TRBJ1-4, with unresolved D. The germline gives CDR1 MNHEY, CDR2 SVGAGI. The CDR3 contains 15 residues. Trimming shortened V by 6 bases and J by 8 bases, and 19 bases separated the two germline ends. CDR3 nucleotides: TGTGCCAGCAGGGCCCTGCCCCTAACGGGAGAAAAACTGTTTTTT. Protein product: CASRALPLTGEKLFF.

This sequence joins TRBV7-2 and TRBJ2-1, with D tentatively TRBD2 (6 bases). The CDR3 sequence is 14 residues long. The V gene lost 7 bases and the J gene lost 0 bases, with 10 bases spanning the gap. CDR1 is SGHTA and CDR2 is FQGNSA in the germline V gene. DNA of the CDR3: TGTGCCAGCAATCCGGGGGACTCCTACAATGAGCAGTTCTTC. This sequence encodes CASNPGDSYNEQFF.